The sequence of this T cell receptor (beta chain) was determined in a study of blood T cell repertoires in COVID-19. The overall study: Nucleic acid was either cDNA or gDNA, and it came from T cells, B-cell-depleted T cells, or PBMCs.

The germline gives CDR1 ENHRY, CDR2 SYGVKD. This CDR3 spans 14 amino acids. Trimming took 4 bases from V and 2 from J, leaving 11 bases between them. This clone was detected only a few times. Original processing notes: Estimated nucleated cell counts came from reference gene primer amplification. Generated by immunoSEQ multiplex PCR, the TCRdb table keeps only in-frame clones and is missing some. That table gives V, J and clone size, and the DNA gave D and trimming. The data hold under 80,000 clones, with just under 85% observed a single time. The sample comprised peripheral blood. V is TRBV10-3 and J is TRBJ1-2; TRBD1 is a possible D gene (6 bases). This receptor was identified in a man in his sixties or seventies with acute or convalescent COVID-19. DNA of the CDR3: TGTGCCATCAGTGGCTCCGACAGGAACTATGGCTACACCTTC. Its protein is CAISGSDRNYGYTF.